The T cell receptor beta chain described here comes from a study of T cell repertoires in cytomegalovirus infection (dated 2019 in TCRdb). About the investigation overall: Donor HLA type was relevant to the analysis, as public TCR beta signatures indicated carriage of CMV infection together with the matching HLA type. The paper as a whole reports these results and caveats: The ex vivo response was dominated by HLA-C-restricted CMV-specific TCR beta clonotypes, and the single most frequent clonotype in two of eight donors was supplied by these HLA-C-restricted clonotypes. Carriers of CMV infection plus the relevant HLA type were discriminated by the cumulative frequency of public TCR beta family members in the study cohort and in an independent roughly 340-donor cohort.

Worth noting for this clonotype: The clone's antigen remains unknown. It has no much larger one-base neighbor in the sample; base qualities were not kept.

The sample was run on an Illumina HiSeq 1500. The raw public reads went through TCRdb reprocessing: fastp at Q25, MiXCR clone calling, in-frame beta chains kept. Identical CDR3 proteins give one entry, which carries the most common genes and DNA. The sample table holds some 150,000 distinct CDR3 sequences, of which approximately 5.9% were seen once. The leading ten clones occupy around 17% of the sample. This clonotype was obtained from a human donor in good health (CMV status not recorded). Some clones in this sample may be carry-over from other donors' samples. Sequencing was done on a sample of PBMCs.

In nucleotide form, the sequence is TGTGCCACCGCAGGGACAGGAGTTGAAGCTTTCTTT. Protein translation: CATAGTGVEAFF. Recombination joined TRBV7-9 with TRBJ1-1; the central 8 bases match TRBD1. CDR1 and CDR2 are read off the germline V gene (reference sequence) as SEHNR and FQNEAQ. The CDR3 measures 12 amino acids from cysteine to phenylalanine. Only CDR3 DNA remains: 36 bases, in frame from the first base. Relative to germline, V is missing 10 bases and J is missing 7 bases, with 8 bases of the junction outside any gene match.